Each of the 27 T cell receptor beta chains below was sequenced from the same sample in a study of response to subunit inactivated influenza vaccine. TCRdb re-derived calls from the RT-PCR reads in MiXCR, one entry per CDR3 protein. This sample has 400,000 to 650,000 distinct CDR3 sequences, with around 7.7% found just once. Specimen: PBMCs from blood, collected about 24 months after vaccination. The receptors stem from a man aged 50 to 69 who received an inactivated influenza vaccine.

The table lists this clonotype with a few counts. The rearrangement joins TRBV3-1 to TRBJ2-1; TRBD2 matches 7 bases. Germline V lookup: CDR1 LGHDT, CDR2 YNNKEL (reference sequence). The CDR3 sequence is 17 residues long. V shed 1 base and J 6 bases; nucleotides not matched to a gene: 12. Written as DNA, the CDR3 is TGTGCCAGCAGCCAAGGGTCAGGACTAGTTTTATTCAATGAGCAGTTCTTC. It specifies CASSQGSGLVLFNEQFF.

The chain employs TRBV7-2 and TRBJ2-3; 8 nucleotides match TRBD2. CDR3 size: 15 residues. Losses at the gene ends were 8 bases for V and 4 bases for J; bases not matched to a gene: 11. In germline, CDR1 is SGHTA, CDR2 FQGNSA. The CDR3 is CASQSTGGAPDTQYF. The CDR3 DNA reads as TGTGCCAGCCAGTCTACGGGGGGGGCCCCAGATACGCAGTATTTT.

This chain's CDR3 is CSAMGSSYEQYF. The CDR3 DNA reads TGCAGCGCCATGGGGAGTTCCTACGAGCAGTACTTC. The rearrangement uses TRBV29-1 and TRBJ2-7, with D possibly TRBD2 on 5 matching bases. Germline V lookup: CDR1 SQVTM, CDR2 ANQGSEA. The CDR3 length is 12 residues. V gave up 7 bases and J gave up 1 base, with 11 bases separating them.

This clonotype was counted a few times. The chain has TRBV12-3 or TRBV12-4 and TRBJ1-1; D not certain. Trimming took 3 bases from V and 0 from J, leaving 5 bases between them. This CDR3 is 13 amino acids long. The CDR3 region has the DNA TGTGCCAGCAGTTTCCCCCTGAACACTGAAGCTTTCTTT. Its protein is CASSFPLNTEAFF.

Only a few counts were recorded for this clonotype. The chain joins TRBV4-2 to TRBJ2-1; D gene unclear. V was shortened by 6 bases and J by 0 bases, with 12 bases between the two germline ends. The CDR3 has 15 residues. CDR1 is LGHNA and CDR2 is YNFKEQ in the germline V gene. CDR3 sequence (DNA): TGTGCCAGCAGTAACTTGCCGAGCTCCTACAATGAGCAGTTCTTC. Translating gives CASSNLPSSYNEQFF.

In its sample, this clonotype was seen a few times. The chain has TRBV12-3 or TRBV12-4 and TRBJ1-5; D gene ambiguous. The V end lost 7 bases, the J end lost 3 bases, and 10 bases lay between the germline ends. The CDR3 covers 13 residues. CDR3 coding DNA: TGTGCCAGCACCGGGTGGATCAATCAGCCCCAGCATTTT. This gives the protein CASTGWINQPQHF.

This clonotype was detected once. The J gene is TRBJ1-2, the V gene TRBV5-6; TRBD1 is a possible D gene (5 bases). The CDR3 runs 15 residues. Germline-derived CDR1 and CDR2 are SGHDT and YYEEEE. V was cut by 4 bases and J by 4 bases, with 17 bases left in between. Here the CDR3 DNA reads TGTGCCAGCAGCCTACGAACCTACGGGGGCTATGGCTACACCTTC. Its translation: CASSLRTYGGYGYTF.

This clonotype was recorded a few times. The chain carries TRBV20-1 and TRBJ2-1; TRBD2 aligns across 8 bases. Germline loops: CDR1 DFQATT, CDR2 SNEGSKA (reference sequence). The CDR3 is made up of 14 amino acids. The V and J ends lost 3 bases and 8 bases, in that order; junction bases with no gene match: 9. The CDR3 sequence is CSASSRGGGYEQFF. CDR3 nucleotide sequence: TGCAGTGCTAGTAGTCGGGGGGGCGGATATGAGCAGTTCTTC.

This clonotype was detected many times. The chain employs TRBV28 and TRBJ2-3, with 10 bases identical to TRBD2. CDR1 and CDR2 from the germline V gene are MDHEN and SYDVKM. Trimming cost V 5 bases and J 5 bases; bases outside gene matches: 4. This CDR3 is 14 amino acids long. The DNA of the CDR3 is TGTGCCAGCAGTACTAGCGGGATGGGAGATACGCAGTATTTT. Amino acids: CASSTSGMGDTQYF. The full variable domain, with the rest looked up from reference TRBV28 and TRBJ2-3, is DVKVTQSSRYLVKRTGEKVFLECVQDMDHENMFWYRQDPGLGLRLIYFSYDVKMKEKGDIPEGYSVSREKKERFSLILESASTNQTSMYLCASSTSGMGDTQYFGPGTRLTVL.

The rearrangement uses TRBV10-3 and TRBJ1-1; possibly TRBD1 for D (6 bases). This CDR3 spans 13 amino acids. Germline CDR1 reads ENHRY; CDR2 reads SYGVKD. Trimming took off 3 bases at V and 6 bases at J, with 11 bases between the two ends. The CDR3 region has the DNA TGTGCCATCAGTGACAAGGGGGACCCTGAAGCTTTCTTT. This encodes CAISDKGDPEAFF.

This clonotype was counted a few times. V and J are TRBV20-1 and TRBJ2-7; no definite D call. CDR1 and CDR2 from the germline V gene are DFQATT and SNEGSKA (reference sequence). Trimming took 3 bases from V and 0 from J, leaving 6 bases between them. The CDR3 is 12 residues long. CDR3 bases: TGCAGTGCTAGTGCGAACTCCTACGAGCAGTACTTC. This codes for CSASANSYEQYF.

This clonotype was found a few times. The chain is built from TRBV20-1 and TRBJ2-1, with 10 bases lining up with TRBD2. Germline V gene sequence: CDR1 DFQATT, CDR2 SNEGSKA (reference sequence). V dropped 1 base and J dropped 2; count of bases not matched to a gene: 2. This CDR3 region has 15 residues. The chain's CDR3 is CSARVLAGAYNEQFF. The DNA for the CDR3 is TGCAGTGCTAGAGTGCTAGCGGGAGCCTACAATGAGCAGTTCTTC.

This chain connects TRBV15 to TRBJ1-2, with D tentatively TRBD1 (5 bases). CDR1 is LNHNV, CDR2 YYDKDF, per germline (reference sequence). This CDR3 contains 14 residues. The ends were cut back, 0 bases at V and 2 bases at J, with 7 bases in the middle. The CDR3 spells CATSRDDSNYGYTF. For the CDR3, the DNA is TGTGCCACCAGCAGAGATGACAGCAACTATGGCTACACCTTC.

This clonotype was counted ten times or more. The rearrangement uses TRBV12-3 or TRBV12-4 and TRBJ1-1; 7 bases map to TRBD1. The CDR3 contains 13 residues. The J segment lost 7 bases and the V segment lost 5 bases, leaving 7 bases of the junction unmatched. For the CDR3, the DNA is TGTGCCAGCAGTAACAGGGGAGAGGGTGAAGCTTTCTTT. Residues: CASSNRGEGEAFF.

This clonotype was observed many times. The gene calls are TRBV12-3 or TRBV12-4 and TRBJ2-3; perhaps TRBD1 as D (6 bases). V was pared by 6 bases and J by 6 bases, with 13 bases between. The CDR3 runs 13 residues. The CDR3: CASRPTGWDTQYF. DNA for the CDR3: TGTGCCAGCAGACCAACAGGGTGGGATACGCAGTATTTT.

This clonotype occurred a few times. The chain links TRBV20-1 to TRBJ1-5, with a tentative D call TRBD1 (5 bases). The CDR3 loop spans 13 amino acids. Germline V gene data show CDR1 as DFQATT and CDR2 as SNEGSKA (reference sequence). V lost 6 bases to trimming and J lost 6 bases, with 15 bases between them. The CDR3 bases are TGCAGTGCCCATGGGGGGGGAGGTCAGCCCCAGCATTTT. It encodes CSAHGGGGQPQHF.

The chain joins TRBV27 to TRBJ2-3; weak D call: TRBD2 (5 bases). There are 16 residues in the CDR3. In germline, CDR1 is MNHEY, CDR2 SMNVEV (reference sequence). V gave up 11 bases and J gave up 2 bases, with 23 bases separating them. In DNA, the CDR3 is TGTGCCCGTTACATAGAGGGTGAGGGCGCCACAGATACGCAGTATTTT. It translates to CARYIEGEGATDTQYF.

This clonotype was picked up a small number of times. The genes are TRBV7-9 and TRBJ2-1, with D possibly being TRBD1 (5 bases). CDR1 is SEHNR and CDR2 is FQNEAQ in the germline V gene (reference sequence). V was cut by 10 bases and J by 5 bases, with 12 bases left in between. The length of the CDR3 is 12 residues. The CDR3 reads CAIKTANNEQFF. The CDR3 region has the DNA TGTGCCATCAAGACAGCAAACAATGAGCAGTTCTTC.

The rearrangement links TRBV12-3 or TRBV12-4 to TRBJ2-2, with 9 positions matching TRBD2. J gave up 5 bases and V 3 bases, and 22 bases lay outside the gene matches. The CDR3 covers 21 residues. The CDR3 loop is CASSFIGREGLRRRRTGELFF. CDR3 nucleotides: TGTGCCAGCAGTTTTATTGGGCGGGAGGGCCTCAGGAGAAGAAGGACCGGGGAGCTGTTTTTT.

This chain uses TRBV28 with TRBJ2-7; TRBD1 aligns across 11 bases. Per germline, CDR1 MDHEN and CDR2 SYDVKM. V was clipped by 5 bases and J by 6 bases; unmatched bases: 6. The CDR3 runs 14 residues. The CDR3 here is CASSRSGTGGEQYF. In nucleotides, the CDR3 is TGTGCCAGCAGTCGGTCGGGGACAGGGGGCGAGCAGTACTTC.

The V gene is TRBV24-1, the J gene TRBJ2-3, with D perhaps matching TRBD1 or TRBD2 (5 bases each). The CDR3 is 17 amino acids. The germline CDR1 and CDR2 sequences are KGHDR and SFDVKD. V shed 3 bases and J shed 4 bases, with 19 bases lying between them. CDR3 sequence reads: CATSDGTRGARSDTQYF. CDR3 in DNA: TGTGCCACCAGTGATGGAACGCGAGGGGCACGGTCAGATACGCAGTATTTT.

This chain joins TRBV5-1 and TRBJ1-6, with D tentatively TRBD1 (5 bases). CDR1 SGHRS and CDR2 YFSETQ come from the germline V gene. The CDR3 contains 16 residues. V was cut by 0 bases and J by 8 bases, with 15 bases left in between. The CDR3 region has the DNA TGCGCCAGCAGCTTGGCGGTCAGGGCCATGGATTCACCCCTCCACTTT. Residues: CASSLAVRAMDSPLHF.

This clonotype was recorded at least ten times. This chain joins TRBV2 and TRBJ2-2, with 12 nucleotides matching TRBD2. The CDR3 is made up of 18 amino acids. Germline V gene sequence: CDR1 SNHLY, CDR2 FYNNEI. V dropped 6 bases and J dropped 1; count of bases not matched to a gene: 9. This CDR3 reads CASSKTRTSGMNTGELFF. The CDR3 nucleotides are TGTGCCAGCAGCAAAACCAGGACTAGCGGGATGAACACCGGGGAGCTGTTTTTT.

This clonotype came up many times. The chain recombines TRBV7-2 with TRBJ1-6; D ambiguous. The V and J ends lost 1 base and 6 bases respectively, with 7 bases between them. The CDR3 spans 14 residues. CDR1 and CDR2 from the germline V gene are SGHTA and FQGNSA. The CDR3 sequence: CASSLGMSNSPLHF. CDR3 nucleotides: TGTGCCAGCAGCTTAGGCATGTCTAATTCACCCCTCCACTTT.

This rearrangement joins TRBV4-3 to TRBJ2-4; D might be TRBD1 or TRBD2, each matching 6 bases. The CDR3 is 16 amino acids. V shed 5 bases and J shed 1 base, with 15 bases lying between them. Germline CDR1 and CDR2: LGHNA and YSLEER. The CDR3 is CASSSQYGGAKNIQYF. The CDR3 region has the DNA TGCGCCAGCAGCTCGCAATACGGGGGCGCCAAAAACATTCAGTACTTC.

Ten or more counts support this clonotype. The chain carries TRBV7-2 and TRBJ2-5; D is ambiguous. The CDR3 has 14 residues. The ends were cut back, 2 bases at V and 2 bases at J, with 9 bases in the middle. Germline lookup yields CDR1 SGHTA and CDR2 FQGNSA. The CDR3 DNA reads TGTGCCAGCAGCTTACCGCCGCGACAAGAGACCCAGTACTTC. Translated, it gives CASSLPPRQETQYF.

A few counts support this clonotype. The rearrangement uses TRBV10-3 and TRBJ1-1; D might be TRBD1 (5 bases). The CDR3 totals 17 residues. V lost 3 bases and J lost 0, with 17 bases in between. The germline gives CDR1 ENHRY, CDR2 SYGVKD. The CDR3 protein is CAISEVKGLSLNTEAFF. For the CDR3, the DNA is TGTGCCATCAGTGAAGTAAAGGGACTCTCATTGAACACTGAAGCTTTCTTT.